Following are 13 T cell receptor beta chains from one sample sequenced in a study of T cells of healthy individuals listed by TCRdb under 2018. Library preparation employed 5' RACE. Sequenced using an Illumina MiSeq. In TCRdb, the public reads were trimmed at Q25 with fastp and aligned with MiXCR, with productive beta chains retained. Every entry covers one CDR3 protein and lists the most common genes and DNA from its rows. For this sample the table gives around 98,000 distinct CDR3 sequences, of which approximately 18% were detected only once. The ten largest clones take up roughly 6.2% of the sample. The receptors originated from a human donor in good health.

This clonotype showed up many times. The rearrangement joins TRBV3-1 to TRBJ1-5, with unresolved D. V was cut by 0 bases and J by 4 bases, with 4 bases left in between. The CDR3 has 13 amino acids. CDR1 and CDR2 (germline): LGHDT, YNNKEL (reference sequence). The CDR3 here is CASSQDLNQPQHF. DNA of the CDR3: TGTGCCAGCAGCCAAGATCTGAATCAGCCCCAGCATTTT.

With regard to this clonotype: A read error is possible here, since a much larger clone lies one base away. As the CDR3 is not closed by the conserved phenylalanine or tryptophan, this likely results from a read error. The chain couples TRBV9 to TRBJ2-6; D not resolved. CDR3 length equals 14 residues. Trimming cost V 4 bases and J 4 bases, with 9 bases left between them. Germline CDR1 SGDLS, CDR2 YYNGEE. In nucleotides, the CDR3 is TGTGCCAGCAGCCTACGCATCGGGGCCAACGTCCTGACTTCC. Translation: CASSLRIGANVLTS.

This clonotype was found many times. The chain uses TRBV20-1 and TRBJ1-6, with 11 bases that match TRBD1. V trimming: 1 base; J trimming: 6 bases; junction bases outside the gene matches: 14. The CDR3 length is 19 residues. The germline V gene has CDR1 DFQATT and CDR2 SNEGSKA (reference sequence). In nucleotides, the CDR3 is TGCAGTGCTAGAGTTCAGGCCGGGACAGGGGGTTTGACTAATTCACCCCTCCACTTT. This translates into CSARVQAGTGGLTNSPLHF.

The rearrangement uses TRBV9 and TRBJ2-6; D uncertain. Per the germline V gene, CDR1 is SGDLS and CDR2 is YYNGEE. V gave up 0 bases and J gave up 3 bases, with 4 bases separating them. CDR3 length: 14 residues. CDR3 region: CASSVEGGANVLTF. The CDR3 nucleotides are TGTGCCAGCAGCGTAGAGGGTGGGGCCAACGTCCTGACTTTC. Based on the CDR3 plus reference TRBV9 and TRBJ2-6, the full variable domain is DSGVTQTPKHLITATGQRVTLRCSPRSGDLSVYWYQQSLDQGLQFLIQYYNGEERAKGNILERFSAQQFPDLHSELNLSSLELGDSALYFCASSVEGGANVLTFGAGSRLTVL.

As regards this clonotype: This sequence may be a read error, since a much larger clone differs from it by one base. In nucleotides, the CDR3 is TGTGCCAGCAGCCAAGATCATTCCGCAGGGGGCCGGGGAGTTTTCTTT. Translated: CASSQDHSAGGRGVFF. The rearrangement uses TRBV3-1 and TRBJ1-1; 8 nucleotides line up with TRBD1. V shed 0 bases and J 13 bases; nucleotides not matched to a gene: 16. From germline, CDR1 is LGHDT and CDR2 YNNKEL (reference sequence). This CDR3 is 16 amino acids long.

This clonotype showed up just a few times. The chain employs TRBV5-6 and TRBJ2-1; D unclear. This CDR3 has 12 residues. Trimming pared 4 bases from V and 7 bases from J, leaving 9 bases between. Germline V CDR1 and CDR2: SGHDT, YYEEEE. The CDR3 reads CASSAYKNEQFF. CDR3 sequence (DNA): TGTGCCAGCAGCGCGTACAAGAATGAGCAGTTCTTC. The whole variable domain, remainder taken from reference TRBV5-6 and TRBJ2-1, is DAGVTQSPTHLIKTRGQQVTLRCSPKSGHDTVSWYQQALGQGPQFIFQYYEEEERQRGNFPDRFSGHQFPNYSSELNVNALLLGDSALYLCASSAYKNEQFFGPGTRLTVL.

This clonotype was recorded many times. CDR3 sequence: CATSDLGLAGPEQFF. In DNA, the CDR3 is TGTGCCACCAGTGATCTAGGACTAGCGGGCCCTGAGCAGTTCTTC. V and J are TRBV24-1 and TRBJ2-1, with 11 bases aligning to TRBD2. This CDR3 comprises 15 residues. Trimming cost V 3 bases and J 9 bases; bases outside gene matches: 6. Germline values: CDR1 KGHDR, CDR2 SFDVKD.

Here the CDR3 DNA reads TGTGCCAGCAGGAAAGACAGGGAGGAGTCCTACGAGCAGTACTTC. This sequence encodes CASRKDREESYEQYF. The V and J genes are TRBV21-1 and TRBJ2-7; no check of the table's D call, TRBD1, against the DNA was made. TRBV21-1 is assigned pseudogene status. This CDR3 comprises 15 residues.

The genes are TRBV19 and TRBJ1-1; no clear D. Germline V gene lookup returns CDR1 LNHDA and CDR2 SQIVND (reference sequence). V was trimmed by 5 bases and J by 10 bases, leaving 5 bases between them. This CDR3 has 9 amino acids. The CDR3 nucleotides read TGTGCCAGTAGTCCCGGAGCTTTCTTT. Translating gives CASSPGAFF.

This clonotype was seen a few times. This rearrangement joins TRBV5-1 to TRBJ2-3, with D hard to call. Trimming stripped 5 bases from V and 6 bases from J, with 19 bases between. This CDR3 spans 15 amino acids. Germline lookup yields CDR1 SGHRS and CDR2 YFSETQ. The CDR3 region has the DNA TGCGCCAGCAGTAGGACGGATTCGGACGTCGATACGCAGTATTTT. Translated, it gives CASSRTDSDVDTQYF. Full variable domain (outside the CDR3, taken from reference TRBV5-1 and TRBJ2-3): KAGVTQTPRYLIKTRGQQVTLSCSPISGHRSVSWYQQTPGQGLQFLFEYFSETQRNKGNFPGRFSGRQFSNSRSEMNVSTLELGDSALYLCASSRTDSDVDTQYFGPGTRLTVL.

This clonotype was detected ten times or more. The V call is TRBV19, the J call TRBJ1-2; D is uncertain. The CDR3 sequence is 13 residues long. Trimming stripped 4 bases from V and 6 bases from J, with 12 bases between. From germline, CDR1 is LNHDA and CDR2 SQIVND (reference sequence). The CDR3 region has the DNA TGTGCCAGTAGTACCCGTTCGAGGGATGGCTACACCTTC. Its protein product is CASSTRSRDGYTF. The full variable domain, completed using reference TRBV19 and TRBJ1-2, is DGGITQSPKYLFRKEGQNVTLSCEQNLNHDAMYWYRQDPGQGLRLIYYSQIVNDFQKGDIAEGYSVSREKKESFPLTVTSAQKNPTAFYLCASSTRSRDGYTFGSGTRLTVV.

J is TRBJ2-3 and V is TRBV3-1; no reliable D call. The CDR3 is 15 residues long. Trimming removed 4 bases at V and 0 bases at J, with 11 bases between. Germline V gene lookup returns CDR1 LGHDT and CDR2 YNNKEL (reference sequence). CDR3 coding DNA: TGTGCCAGCAGCCCGCCCGAGGTTAGCACAGATACGCAGTATTTT. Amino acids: CASSPPEVSTDTQYF.

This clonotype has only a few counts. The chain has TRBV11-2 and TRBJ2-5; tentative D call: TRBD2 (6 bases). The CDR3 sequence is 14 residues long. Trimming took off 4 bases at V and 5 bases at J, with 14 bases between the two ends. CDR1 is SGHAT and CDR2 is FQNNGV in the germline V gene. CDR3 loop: CASSYGGTLETQYF. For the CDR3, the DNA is TGTGCCAGCAGCTATGGGGGGACCTTGGAGACCCAGTACTTC.